Below are 21 T cell receptor beta chains sequenced from a single sample in a study of cytomegalovirus exposure and HLA in healthy donors. Primers for the PCR totalled 60 Vbeta and 13 Jbeta. Clones were sequenced by immunoSEQ multiplex PCR, and TCRdb holds only the in-frame ones, with some missing. The table includes roughly 150,000 clones, 9.4% detected once. The material sequenced was PBMCs. The receptors come from a male donor in good health and CMV-seronegative.

This clone came up a few times. The chain recombines TRBV5-1 with TRBJ2-2; 11 bases fit TRBD2. The CDR3 length is 18 residues. Looked up from germline, CDR1 is SGHRS and CDR2 is YFSETQ. V was clipped by 0 bases and J by 0 bases; unmatched bases: 4. DNA for the CDR3: TGCGCCAGCAGCTTGGGCGCTAGCGGGAGGACGAACACCGGGGAGCTGTTTTTT. This gives the protein CASSLGASGRTNTGELFF.

The V and J genes are TRBV28 and TRBJ2-4, with D perhaps matching TRBD1 (6 bases). The CDR3 runs 16 residues. Germline CDR1 reads MDHEN; CDR2 reads SYDVKM. V was trimmed by 6 bases and J by 3 bases, leaving 18 bases between them. The CDR3 DNA is TGTGCCAGCAGCTACTCGGGCAGGGGACACAAAAACATTCAGTACTTC. It encodes CASSYSGRGHKNIQYF.

This clone was picked up a small number of times. The chain combines TRBV9 with TRBJ1-4; 10 nucleotides agree with TRBD1. V was clipped by 4 bases and J by 10 bases; unmatched bases: 10. The CDR3 spans 15 residues. Germline V CDR1 and CDR2: SGDLS, YYNGEE. CDR3 sequence: CASSPSGTGVGKLFF. The CDR3 bases are TGTGCCAGCAGCCCCTCCGGGACAGGGGTCGGAAAACTGTTTTTT.

This clone appeared a few times. DNA for the CDR3: TGTGCCAGTAGCCCCATGGAGCAGGGAGGTCTAAAACTGTTTTTT. It codes for CASSPMEQGGLKLFF. This rearrangement joins TRBV19 to TRBJ1-4, with D maybe TRBD1 (5 bases). Germline V lookup: CDR1 LNHDA, CDR2 SQIVND (reference sequence). V lost 6 bases and J lost 10, with 21 bases in between. This CDR3 has 15 amino acids.

The rearrangement joins TRBV4-3 to TRBJ1-1, with D uncertain. This CDR3 has 19 amino acids. Trimming removed 0 bases from V and 2 bases from J, with 22 bases in between. Germline CDR1 is LGHNA and CDR2 is YSLEER. DNA of the CDR3: TGCGCCAGCAGCCAAGATATTCTGGTTCGGCGCACTATCAACACTGAAGCTTTCTTT. Residues: CASSQDILVRRTINTEAFF.

The V call is TRBV7-2, the J call TRBJ1-1; D unclear. The CDR3 runs to 13 residues. Trimming pared 1 base from V and 1 base from J, leaving 4 bases between. CDR1 is SGHTA, CDR2 FQGNSA, per germline. CDR3 DNA: TGTGCCAGCAGCTTAGTAGCGAACACTGAAGCTTTCTTT. This codes for CASSLVANTEAFF.

This clone turned up a few times. The chain employs TRBV6-4 and TRBJ1-2, with TRBD1 identical over 9 bases. Germline CDR1 reads MRHNA; CDR2 reads SNTAGT. The CDR3 runs 13 residues. V shed 5 bases and J 5 bases; nucleotides not matched to a gene: 3. The CDR3 is CASSIDRGYGYTF. Written as DNA, the CDR3 is TGTGCCAGCAGTATCGACAGGGGGTATGGCTACACCTTC.

This sequence joins TRBV19 and TRBJ1-2; perhaps TRBD1 as D (5 bases). Germline CDR1 is LNHDA and CDR2 is SQIVND (reference sequence). Trimming cost V 6 bases and J 4 bases, with 15 bases left between them. The CDR3 has 14 residues. Here the CDR3 reads CASRRTGGRYGYTF. CDR3 in DNA: TGTGCCAGTAGAAGAACGGGGGGTCGCTATGGCTACACCTTC.

The sample holds a few counts of this clone. The chain carries TRBV7-9 and TRBJ1-1; D is unclear. The CDR3 is 14 amino acids. V gave up 5 bases and J gave up 4 bases, with 14 bases separating them. The V gene's germline CDR1 is SEHNR and CDR2 FQNEAQ (reference sequence). CDR3 sequence (DNA): TGTGCCAGCAGCAGCGGACGGAGTACCACTGAAGCTTTCTTT. The encoded protein is CASSSGRSTTEAFF.

The V call is TRBV9, the J call TRBJ2-4; 7 bases align to TRBD1. V lost 3 bases, J lost 13 bases, and 4 bases stayed unmatched. CDR3 size: 11 residues. The germline V gene has CDR1 SGDLS and CDR2 YYNGEE. CDR3 sequence (DNA): TGTGCCAGCAGCGCCGGGACAGAGCAGTACTTC. Protein product: CASSAGTEQYF.

The chain uses TRBV5-4 and TRBJ2-3, with D perhaps TRBD1 (5 bases). CDR1 is SGHNT, CDR2 YYREEE, per germline (reference sequence). The V gene lost 2 bases and the J gene lost 6 bases, with 10 bases spanning the gap. The CDR3 loop spans 13 amino acids. The CDR3, as DNA: TGTGCCAGCAGCTTTGGGGCAACGGATACGCAGTATTTT. Its protein is CASSFGATDTQYF. The full variable domain, completed using reference TRBV5-4 and TRBJ2-3, is ETGVTQSPTHLIKTRGQQVTLRCSSQSGHNTVSWYQQALGQGPQFIFQYYREEENGRGNFPPRFSGLQFPNYSSELNVNALELDDSALYLCASSFGATDTQYFGPGTRLTVL.

The chain links TRBV6-5 to TRBJ2-7, with 8 bases fitting TRBD1. The CDR3 totals 13 residues. CDR1 MNHEY and CDR2 SVGAGI come from the germline V gene. Trimming cost V 6 bases and J 3 bases; bases outside gene matches: 4. The DNA of the CDR3 is TGTGCCAGCAGAACAGGGGGTGTCTACGAGCAGTACTTC. This encodes CASRTGGVYEQYF.

This clone was found a few times. This sequence joins TRBV10-3 and TRBJ1-5, with 8 bases aligning to TRBD1. The V gene end was trimmed by 0 bases and the J gene end by 4 bases; junction bases not matched to a gene: 8. This CDR3 has 17 amino acids. Germline CDR1 and CDR2: ENHRY and SYGVKD. This CDR3 is CAISESDREVQNQPQHF. The CDR3 bases are TGTGCCATCAGTGAGTCGGACAGGGAGGTCCAAAATCAGCCCCAGCATTTT.

This clone was counted between two and nine times. The chain recombines TRBV4-3 with TRBJ1-4; D unclear. The CDR3 extends over 15 amino acids. V was cut by 0 bases and J by 4 bases, with 9 bases left in between. The V gene's germline CDR1 is LGHNA and CDR2 YSLEER. The CDR3 spells CASSQERALNEKLFF. The CDR3 nucleotides read TGCGCCAGCAGCCAAGAGAGGGCGCTTAATGAAAAACTGTTTTTT.

This clone came up a few times. The chain uses TRBV4-3 and TRBJ2-3, with 8 bases matching TRBD1. V was clipped by 0 bases and J by 3 bases; unmatched bases: 5. The CDR3 totals 16 residues. Germline lookup yields CDR1 LGHNA and CDR2 YSLEER. This chain's CDR3 is CASSQDAGGLTDTQYF. The CDR3 nucleotides are TGCGCCAGCAGCCAAGATGCAGGGGGCCTGACAGATACGCAGTATTTT.

The J gene is TRBJ2-5, the V gene TRBV29-1; D might be TRBD2 (5 bases). The CDR3 is 13 amino acids. Germline lookup yields CDR1 SQVTM and CDR2 ANQGSEA. V lost 5 bases, J lost 2 bases, and 12 bases lay in between. CDR3 sequence: CSVYAGIQETQYF. CDR3 DNA sequence: TGCAGCGTTTACGCCGGGATTCAAGAGACCCAGTACTTC.

The chain joins TRBV6-5 to TRBJ2-7, with TRBD2 matching 7 bases. The CDR3 extends over 14 amino acids. Trimming took 8 bases from V and 2 from J; bases not matched to a gene: 9. Germline CDR1 reads MNHEY; CDR2 reads SVGAGI. The CDR3 reads CASGPGRPPYEQYF. CDR3 nucleotides: TGTGCCAGCGGACCCGGGAGGCCCCCCTACGAGCAGTACTTC.

The chain is built from TRBV7-6 and TRBJ2-5; perhaps TRBD2 as D (6 bases). Germline-derived CDR1 and CDR2 are SGHVS and FNYEAQ. V gave up 4 bases and J gave up 2 bases, with 14 bases separating them. The CDR3 consists of 15 residues. CDR3 in amino acids: CASSSILAEQETQYF. Here the CDR3 DNA reads TGTGCCAGCAGCTCCATACTAGCCGAACAAGAGACCCAGTACTTC.

This clone was observed a handful of times. V and J are TRBV7-2 and TRBJ1-3, with D uncertain. V shed 1 base and J shed 4 bases, with 14 bases lying between them. The germline CDR1 and CDR2 sequences are SGHTA and FQGNSA. The CDR3 covers 16 residues. The DNA for the CDR3 is TGTGCCAGCAGCTTAGTGCGGGGAGTAAGCGGAAACACCATATATTTT. Encoded protein: CASSLVRGVSGNTIYF.

This clone turned up a few times. The chain couples TRBV29-1 to TRBJ2-6; TRBD2 matches 7 bases. After removal of 3 bases from V and 3 bases from J, the junction contained 5 bases not matched to a gene. CDR3 length equals 15 residues. Germline CDR1 is SQVTM and CDR2 is ANQGSEA. CDR3 residues: CSVDLGRDGANVLTF. As DNA, the CDR3 is TGCAGCGTTGATTTGGGGAGGGATGGGGCCAACGTCCTGACTTTC.

A word on this clone: The junction and the germline gene differ at one end; a read error may be behind it. The V and J genes are TRBV10-3 and TRBJ2-5, with no clear D. CDR3 size: 14 residues. In germline, CDR1 is ENHRY, CDR2 SYGVKD. CDR3 region: CAISEITFGENQYF. CDR3 nucleotides: TGTGCCATCAGTGAGATTACCTTCGGTGAGAACCAGTACTTC.